This entry lists 24 T cell receptor beta chains sequenced from one sample in a study of T cell repertoires in cytomegalovirus infection. From the reads, TCRdb called clonotypes with MiXCR, one entry per CDR3 protein. The table records some 900,000 distinct CDR3 sequences, approximately 29% of them present only once. Their target antigens are unknown. The starting material was cultured CD8+ T cells from PBMCs, obtained from culture after CMV antigen stimulation. These receptors originate from a human donor in good health (CMV status not recorded). Some clones in this sample may be carry-over from other donors' samples.

This clonotype was observed a handful of times. This chain links TRBV7-2 with TRBJ2-1; 9 positions match TRBD1. CDR3 length: 14 residues. CDR1 and CDR2 from the germline V gene are SGHTA and FQGNSA. V lost 6 bases to trimming and J lost 8 bases; unmatched junction nucleotides: 8. DNA of the CDR3: TGTGCCAGCAGGGTCGGACAGGGGTTCGATGAGCAGTTCTTC. Its translation: CASRVGQGFDEQFF.

This clonotype occurred a few times. The chain combines TRBV6-1 with TRBJ2-2; tentative D call: TRBD2 (5 bases). V lost 7 bases and J 3 bases, leaving 12 bases between the germline ends. The CDR3 totals 14 residues. Germline V gene data show CDR1 as MNHNS and CDR2 as SASEGT. For the CDR3, the DNA is TGTGCCAGCACCTATCGGGGATACACCGGGGAGCTGTTTTTT. It encodes CASTYRGYTGELFF.

A few counts support this clonotype. This chain uses TRBV6-6 with TRBJ2-3; tentative D call: TRBD1 (5 bases). The CDR3 runs to 14 residues. Germline-derived CDR1 and CDR2 are MNHNY and SVGAGI (reference sequence). V was shortened by 5 bases and J by 4 bases, with 13 bases between the two germline ends. The CDR3, as DNA: TGTGCCAGCAGTCAGACAGTCATCTCAGATACGCAGTATTTT. It codes for CASSQTVISDTQYF.

This clonotype was counted many times. The chain employs TRBV6-2 or TRBV6-3 and TRBJ2-1; 9 bases line up with TRBD2. The ends lost 2 bases at V and 5 bases at J; junction bases unmatched: 13. The CDR3 has 18 amino acids. The germline V gene encodes CDR1 MNHEY and CDR2 SVGEGT. CDR3 in amino acids: CASSYEVVAGASNNEQFF. CDR3 DNA: TGTGCCAGCAGTTACGAGGTGGTAGCGGGGGCCTCAAACAATGAGCAGTTCTTC.

Note on this clonotype: Just one base apart from a much larger clone, this may be a read error. The V and J genes are TRBV19 and TRBJ2-1, with D tentatively TRBD1 (6 bases). The V gene lost 10 bases and the J gene lost 0 bases, with 10 bases spanning the gap. CDR3 size: 13 residues. The germline CDR1 and CDR2 sequences are LNHDA and SQIVND (reference sequence). CDR3 sequence (DNA): TGTGCCACCAGAGGGGGCTCCTACAATGAGCAGTTCTTC. This gives the protein CATRGGSYNEQFF. Combining the CDR3 with reference TRBV19 and TRBJ2-1 gives the whole variable domain DGGITQSPKYLFRKEGQNVTLSCEQNLNHDAMYWYRQDPGQGLRLIYYSQIVNDFQKGDIAEGYSVSREKKESFPLTVTSAQKNPTAFYLCATRGGSYNEQFFGPGTRLTVL.

Only a few counts were recorded for this clonotype. The gene calls are TRBV7-3 and TRBJ1-4; no clear D gene. Trimming left V 5 bases short and J 5 bases short, with 15 bases between. Germline lookup yields CDR1 SGHTA and CDR2 FQGTGA. The CDR3 spans 15 residues. Written as DNA, the CDR3 is TGTGCCAGCAGCGGAGTAGGAGGGTTAAATGAAAAACTGTTTTTT. Amino acid sequence: CASSGVGGLNEKLFF.

The chain uses TRBV20-1 and TRBJ2-7; the match to TRBD1 covers 7 bases. In germline, CDR1 is DFQATT, CDR2 SNEGSKA (reference sequence). V shed 3 bases and J 2 bases; nucleotides not matched to a gene: 4. The CDR3 totals 13 residues. CDR3 bases: TGCAGTGCTAGGTACAGGGGAACCTACGAGCAGTACTTC. As protein: CSARYRGTYEQYF.

V and J are TRBV20-1 and TRBJ1-1, with D perhaps matching TRBD1 (5 bases). V lost 6 bases, J lost 2 bases, and 19 bases lay in between. The CDR3 is 15 residues long. Germline CDR1 and CDR2: DFQATT and SNEGSKA (reference sequence). For the CDR3, the DNA is TGCAGTGCAAATCCGGGGGGGAAGAGTAACACTGAAGCTTTCTTT. It translates to CSANPGGKSNTEAFF.

The chain carries TRBV2 and TRBJ2-7, with 14 nucleotides matching TRBD2. This CDR3 has 21 residues. Germline CDR1 and CDR2: SNHLY and FYNNEI. Trimming took 0 bases from V and 0 from J; bases not matched to a gene: 13. This chain's CDR3 is CASSEALGTSGGIQVSYEQYV. The CDR3 DNA sequence: TGTGCCAGCAGTGAAGCCCTGGGGACTAGCGGGGGAATTCAAGTCTCCTACGAGCAGTACGTC.

This clonotype was observed once. This may come from a read error, since a much larger clone is one base off. The chain is built from TRBV7-2 and TRBJ2-7; D is ambiguous. The germline V and J ends were trimmed by 4 bases and 5 bases, with 15 bases remaining between them. Germline loops: CDR1 SGHTA, CDR2 FQGNSA. The CDR3 covers 14 residues. The CDR3 is CASSSIVGLNEQYF. The CDR3 DNA is TGTGCCAGCAGCTCCATAGTGGGGTTGAACGAGCAGTACTTC. The full variable domain, completed using reference TRBV7-2 and TRBJ2-7, is GAGVSQSPSNKVTEKGKDVELRCDPISGHTALYWYRQSLGQGLEFLIYFQGNSAPDKSGLPSDRFSAERTGGSVSTLTIQRTQQEDSAVYLCASSSIVGLNEQYFGPGTRLTVT.

V is TRBV5-1 and J is TRBJ1-5; no firm D call. This CDR3 has 17 amino acids. The germline gives CDR1 SGHRS, CDR2 YFSETQ. V was cut by 2 bases and J by 4 bases, with 19 bases left in between. CDR3 region: CASSFLPMLDSNQPQHF. In nucleotides, the CDR3 is TGCGCCAGCAGCTTCCTACCGATGTTGGATAGTAATCAGCCCCAGCATTTT.

This clonotype was counted a few times. The genes are TRBV4-1 and TRBJ1-1; unclear D gene. There are 13 residues in the CDR3. Trimming removed 0 bases at V and 3 bases at J, with 5 bases between. Germline values: CDR1 MGHRA, CDR2 YSYEKL. This CDR3 is CASSQEYYTEAFF. DNA of the CDR3: TGCGCCAGCAGCCAAGAATATTACACTGAAGCTTTCTTT.

This clonotype was seen repeatedly, ten times or more. This chain connects TRBV12-3 or TRBV12-4 to TRBJ2-7, with D unresolved. The V and J ends lost 4 bases and 3 bases respectively, with 10 bases between them. The CDR3 totals 13 residues. DNA of the CDR3: TGTGCCAGCAGTTACAGTCGTTACTACGAGCAGTACTTC. It specifies CASSYSRYYEQYF.

This clonotype was counted between two and nine times. This chain uses TRBV27 with TRBJ2-1; D not certain. The CDR3 runs 14 residues. Germline assignment: CDR1 MNHEY and CDR2 SMNVEV (reference sequence). Trimming took off 5 bases at V and 0 bases at J, with 8 bases between the two ends. The CDR3, as DNA: TGTGCCAGCAGTAGGGCGAGCTCCTACAATGAGCAGTTCTTC. Translation gives CASSRASSYNEQFF.

This clonotype has a count of ten or more. V usage is TRBV7-6 and J usage is TRBJ2-1; D perhaps matches TRBD2 (5 bases). V was cut by 4 bases and J by 8 bases, with 9 bases left in between. In germline, CDR1 is SGHVS, CDR2 FNYEAQ. CDR3 length: 12 residues. DNA of the CDR3: TGTGCCAGCAGCTCAGGAGGCGATGAGCAGTTCTTC. It translates to CASSSGGDEQFF. Supplemented by reference TRBV7-6 and TRBJ2-1, the full variable domain reads GAGVSQSPRYKVTKRGQDVALRCDPISGHVSLYWYRQALGQGPEFLTYFNYEAQQDKSGLPNDRFSAERPEGSISTLTIQRTEQRDSAMYRCASSSGGDEQFFGPGTRLTVL.

V is TRBV9 and J is TRBJ1-6; D not certain. The germline CDR1 and CDR2 sequences are SGDLS and YYNGEE. The CDR3 spans 14 residues. V shed 0 bases and J shed 8 bases, with 9 bases lying between them. The CDR3 DNA is TGTGCCAGCAGCGTAGCGACCGGTGATTCACCCCTCCACTTT. Its translation: CASSVATGDSPLHF.

In its sample, this clonotype was seen a few times. The junction departs from the called germline gene at one end, perhaps through a read error. The J gene is TRBJ1-2, the V gene TRBV7-2; TRBD1 might be the D (5 bases). CDR1 and CDR2 from the germline V gene are SGHTA and FQGNSA. The CDR3 totals 15 residues. The CDR3 is CASNLGQGQLYGYTF. In DNA, the CDR3 is TGTGCCAGCAACTTAGGGCAGGGCCAACTGTATGGCTACACCTTC. Full variable domain (remainder filled in from reference TRBV7-2 and TRBJ1-2): GAGVSQSPSNKVTEKGKDVELRCDPISGHTALYWYRQSLGQGLEFLIYFQGNSAPDKSGLPSDRFSAERTGGSVSTLTIQRTQQEDSAVYLCASNLGQGQLYGYTFGSGTRLTVV.

The J gene is TRBJ1-1, the V gene TRBV6-6, with a tentative D call TRBD1 (5 bases). The CDR3 totals 12 residues. The germline CDR1 and CDR2 sequences are MNHNY and SVGAGI (reference sequence). Deletions cut 0 bases from V and 8 bases from J, with 7 bases between. This chain's CDR3 is CASSYSRGEAFF. In nucleotides, the CDR3 is TGTGCCAGCAGTTACTCGCGGGGGGAAGCTTTCTTT.

This clonotype was seen only a few times. The chain links TRBV6-1 to TRBJ1-2, with D unresolved. This CDR3 region has 16 residues. V was trimmed by 3 bases and J by 2 bases, leaving 16 bases between them. In germline, CDR1 is MNHNS, CDR2 SASEGT. CDR3 DNA sequence: TGTGCCAGCAGTGATACCTCCCGGGGAATCAACTATGGCTACACCTTC. Residues: CASSDTSRGINYGYTF.

This clonotype was detected only a few times. The chain joins TRBV27 to TRBJ2-5; 8 bases map to TRBD2. Trimming took 2 bases from V and 7 from J; bases not matched to a gene: 6. The CDR3 is 14 amino acids. CDR1 MNHEY and CDR2 SMNVEV come from the germline V gene (reference sequence). The CDR3 nucleotides are TGTGCCAGCAGTTTAGGGGGACTAGGCGTGACCCAGTACTTC. As protein: CASSLGGLGVTQYF.

This clonotype came up a few times. This chain joins TRBV12-5 and TRBJ2-6; D is ambiguous. Germline CDR1 is LGHNT and CDR2 is FRNRAP. The CDR3 is 18 residues long. Between the trimmed V and J ends, which lost 0 bases and 0 bases, there was a span of 12 bases. The CDR3 region has the DNA TGTGCTAGTGGTTTGGTACTGGGATCGAGCTCTGGGGCCAACGTCCTGACTTTC. Its protein is CASGLVLGSSSGANVLTF. The variable domain in full, with the rest retrieved from reference TRBV12-5 and TRBJ2-6, is DARVTQTPRHKVTEMGQEVTMRCQPILGHNTVFWYRQTMMQGLELLAYFRNRAPLDDSGMPKDRFSAEMPDATLATLKIQPSEPRDSAVYFCASGLVLGSSSGANVLTFGAGSRLTVL.

The V call is TRBV2, the J call TRBJ2-1, with D unresolved. V lost 3 bases and J 6 bases, leaving 12 bases between the germline ends. CDR3 length: 14 amino acids. Germline lookup yields CDR1 SNHLY and CDR2 FYNNEI. CDR3 in amino acids: CASSDAGIGNEQFF. CDR3 in DNA: TGTGCCAGCAGTGATGCCGGAATAGGCAATGAGCAGTTCTTC.

J is TRBJ1-2 and V is TRBV7-9; perhaps TRBD1 as D (6 bases). V lost 5 bases and J lost 6, with 19 bases in between. This CDR3 comprises 15 residues. CDR1 SEHNR and CDR2 FQNEAQ come from the germline V gene (reference sequence). Written as DNA, the CDR3 is TGTGCCAGCAGCATGACAGGACCGGACGTCGATGGCTACACCTTC. This sequence encodes CASSMTGPDVDGYTF.

V gene TRBV7-6 combines with J gene TRBJ1-2, with unresolved D. CDR3 length equals 13 residues. Trimming took off 5 bases at V and 4 bases at J, with 11 bases between the two ends. Germline loops: CDR1 SGHVS, CDR2 FNYEAQ. For the CDR3, the DNA is TGTGCCAGCAGCCCCCATAGGAGCTATGGCTACACCTTC. Protein product: CASSPHRSYGYTF.